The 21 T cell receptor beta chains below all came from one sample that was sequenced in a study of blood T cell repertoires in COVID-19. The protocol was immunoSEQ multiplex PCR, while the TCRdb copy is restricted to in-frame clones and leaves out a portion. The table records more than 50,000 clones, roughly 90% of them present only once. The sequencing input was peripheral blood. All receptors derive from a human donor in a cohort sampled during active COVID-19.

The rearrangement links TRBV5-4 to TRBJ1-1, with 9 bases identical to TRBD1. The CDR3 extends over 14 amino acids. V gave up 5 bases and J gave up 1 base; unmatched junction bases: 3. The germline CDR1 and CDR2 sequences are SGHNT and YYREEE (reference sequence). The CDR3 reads CASRKGQGNTEAFF. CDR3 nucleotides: TGTGCCAGCAGAAAGGGACAGGGGAACACTGAAGCTTTCTTT.

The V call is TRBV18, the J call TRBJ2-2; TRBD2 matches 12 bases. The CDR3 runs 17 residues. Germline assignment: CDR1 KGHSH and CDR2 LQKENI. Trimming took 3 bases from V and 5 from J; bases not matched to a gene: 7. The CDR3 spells CASSPRLAGDWTGELFF. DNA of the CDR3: TGTGCCAGCTCACCGAGACTAGCGGGAGATTGGACCGGGGAGCTGTTTTTT.

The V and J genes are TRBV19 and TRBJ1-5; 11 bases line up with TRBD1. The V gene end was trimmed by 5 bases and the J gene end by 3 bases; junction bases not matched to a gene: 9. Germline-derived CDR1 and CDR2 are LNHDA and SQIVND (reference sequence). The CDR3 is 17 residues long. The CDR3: CASSALRTGGSNQPQHF. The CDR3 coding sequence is TGTGCCAGTAGTGCCTTGCGGACAGGGGGCTCCAATCAGCCCCAGCATTTT.

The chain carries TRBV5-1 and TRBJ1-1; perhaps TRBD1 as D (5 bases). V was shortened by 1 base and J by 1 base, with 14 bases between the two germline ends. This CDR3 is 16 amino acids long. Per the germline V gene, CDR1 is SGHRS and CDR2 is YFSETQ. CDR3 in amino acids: CASSLKDTGRNTEAFF. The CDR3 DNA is TGCGCCAGCAGCTTGAAAGACACAGGACGGAACACTGAAGCTTTCTTT.

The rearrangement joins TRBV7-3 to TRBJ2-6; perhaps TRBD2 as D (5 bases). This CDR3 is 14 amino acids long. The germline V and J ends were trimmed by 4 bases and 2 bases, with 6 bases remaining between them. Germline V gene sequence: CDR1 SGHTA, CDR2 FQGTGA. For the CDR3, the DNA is TGTGCCAGCAGCTCGCGGGCTGGGGCCAACGTCCTGACTTTC. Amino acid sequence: CASSSRAGANVLTF. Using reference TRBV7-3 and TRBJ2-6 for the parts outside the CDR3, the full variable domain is GAGVSQTPSNKVTEKGKYVELRCDPISGHTALYWYRQSLGQGPEFLIYFQGTGAADDSGLPNDRFFAVRPEGSVSTLKIQRTERGDSAVYLCASSSRAGANVLTFGAGSRLTVL.

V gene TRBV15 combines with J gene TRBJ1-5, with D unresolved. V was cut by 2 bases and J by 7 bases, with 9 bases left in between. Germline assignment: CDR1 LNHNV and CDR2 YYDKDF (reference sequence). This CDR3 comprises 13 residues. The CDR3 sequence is CATSRSLEQPQHF. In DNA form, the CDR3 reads TGTGCCACCAGCAGATCATTAGAGCAGCCCCAGCATTTT.

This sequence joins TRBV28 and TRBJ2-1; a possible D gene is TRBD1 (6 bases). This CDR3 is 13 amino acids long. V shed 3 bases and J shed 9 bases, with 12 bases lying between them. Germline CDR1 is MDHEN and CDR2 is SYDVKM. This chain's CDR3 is CASSFRGRSEQFF. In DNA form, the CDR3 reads TGTGCCAGCAGTTTCAGGGGACGCAGTGAGCAGTTCTTC.

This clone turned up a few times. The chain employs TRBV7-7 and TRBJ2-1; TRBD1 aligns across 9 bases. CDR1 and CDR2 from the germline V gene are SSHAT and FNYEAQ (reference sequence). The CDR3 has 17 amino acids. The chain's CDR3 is CASGWDRVVERGHEQFF. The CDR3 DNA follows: TGTGCTAGCGGTTGGGACAGGGTTGTTGAACGGGGACATGAGCAGTTCTTC. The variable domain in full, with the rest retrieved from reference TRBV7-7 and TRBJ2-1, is GAGVSQSPRYKVTKRGQDVTLRCDPISSHATLYWYQQALGQGPEFLTYFNYEAQPDKSGLPSDRFSAERPEGSISTLTIQRTEQRDSAMYRCASGWDRVVERGHEQFFGPGTRLTVL.

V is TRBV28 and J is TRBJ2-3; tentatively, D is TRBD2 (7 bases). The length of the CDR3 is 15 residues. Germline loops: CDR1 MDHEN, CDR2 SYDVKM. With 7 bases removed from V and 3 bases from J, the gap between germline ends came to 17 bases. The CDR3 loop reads CASKGGGLGTDTQYF. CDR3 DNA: TGTGCCAGCAAGGGGGGAGGGCTAGGGACAGATACGCAGTATTTT.

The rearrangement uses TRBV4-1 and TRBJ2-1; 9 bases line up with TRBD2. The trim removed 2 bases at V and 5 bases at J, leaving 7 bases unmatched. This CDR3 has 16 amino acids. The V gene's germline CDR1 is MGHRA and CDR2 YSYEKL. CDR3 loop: CASSQPGLALNNEQFF. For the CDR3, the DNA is TGCGCCAGCAGCCAACCTGGACTAGCGCTAAACAATGAGCAGTTCTTC.

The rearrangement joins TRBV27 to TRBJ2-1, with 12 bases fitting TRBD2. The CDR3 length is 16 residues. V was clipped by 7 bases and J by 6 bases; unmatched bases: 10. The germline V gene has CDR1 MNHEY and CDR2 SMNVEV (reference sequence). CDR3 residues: CASTRVWTSGTNEQFF. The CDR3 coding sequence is TGTGCCAGCACCCGGGTTTGGACTAGCGGGACCAATGAGCAGTTCTTC.

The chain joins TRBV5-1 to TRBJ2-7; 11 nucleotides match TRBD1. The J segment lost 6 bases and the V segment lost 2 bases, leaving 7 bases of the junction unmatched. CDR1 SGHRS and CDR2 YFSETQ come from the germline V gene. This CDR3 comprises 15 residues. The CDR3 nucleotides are TGCGCCAGCAGCTTCGGGACAGGGGGGAGCTTCGAGCAGTACTTC. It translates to CASSFGTGGSFEQYF.

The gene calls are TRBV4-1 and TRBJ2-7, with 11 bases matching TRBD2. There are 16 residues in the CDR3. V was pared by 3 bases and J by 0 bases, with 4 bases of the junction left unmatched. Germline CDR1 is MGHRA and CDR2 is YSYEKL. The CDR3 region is CASSHQGLAVSYEQYF. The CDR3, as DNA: TGCGCCAGCAGCCACCAGGGACTAGCGGTCTCCTACGAGCAGTACTTC.

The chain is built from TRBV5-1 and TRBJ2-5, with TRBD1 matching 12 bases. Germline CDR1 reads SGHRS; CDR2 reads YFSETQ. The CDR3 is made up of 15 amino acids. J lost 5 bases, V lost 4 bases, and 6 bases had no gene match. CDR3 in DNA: TGCGCCAGCAGCGGGGGACAGGGGGCCGGGGAGACCCAGTACTTC. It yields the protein CASSGGQGAGETQYF.

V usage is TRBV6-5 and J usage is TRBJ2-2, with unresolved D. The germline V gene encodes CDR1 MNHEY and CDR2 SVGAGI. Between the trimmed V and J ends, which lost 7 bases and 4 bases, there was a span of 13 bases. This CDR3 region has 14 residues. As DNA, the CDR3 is TGTGCCAGCACCTTAGATCCGAGCACCGGGGAGCTGTTTTTT. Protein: CASTLDPSTGELFF.

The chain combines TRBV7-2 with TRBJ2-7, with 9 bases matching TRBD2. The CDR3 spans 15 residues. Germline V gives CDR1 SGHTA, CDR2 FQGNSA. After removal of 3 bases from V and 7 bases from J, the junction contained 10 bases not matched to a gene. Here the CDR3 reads CASSLVASGTWEQYF. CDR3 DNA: TGTGCCAGCAGCTTGGTGGCTAGCGGGACTTGGGAGCAGTACTTC.

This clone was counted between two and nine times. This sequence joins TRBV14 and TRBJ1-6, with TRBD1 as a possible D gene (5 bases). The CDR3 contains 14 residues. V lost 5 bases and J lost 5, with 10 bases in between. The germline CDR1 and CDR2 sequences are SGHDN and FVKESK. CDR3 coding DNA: TGTGCCAGCAGCGCAGGGTGGGATAATTCACCCCTCCACTTT. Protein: CASSAGWDNSPLHF.

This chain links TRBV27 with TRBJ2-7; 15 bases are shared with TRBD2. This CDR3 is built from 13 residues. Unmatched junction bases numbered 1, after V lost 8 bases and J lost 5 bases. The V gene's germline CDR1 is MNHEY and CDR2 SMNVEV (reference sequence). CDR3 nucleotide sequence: TGTGCCAGCGGACTAGCGGGAGGGAACGAGCAGTACTTC. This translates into CASGLAGGNEQYF.

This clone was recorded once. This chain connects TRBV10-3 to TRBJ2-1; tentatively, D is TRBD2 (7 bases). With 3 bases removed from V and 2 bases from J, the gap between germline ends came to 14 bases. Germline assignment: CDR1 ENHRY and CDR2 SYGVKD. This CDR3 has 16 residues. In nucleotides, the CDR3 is TGTGCCATCAGTGACCAGGGGAGGGGACCCTACAATGAGCAGTTCTTC. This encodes CAISDQGRGPYNEQFF.

CDR3 in amino acids: CAARTGRGTDTQYF. The CDR3 DNA follows: TGTGCCGCTCGGACAGGGCGTGGTACAGATACGCAGTATTTT. The genes are TRBV24-1 and TRBJ2-3, with 8 bases matching TRBD1. The CDR3 totals 14 residues. V was pared by 12 bases and J by 3 bases, with 10 bases of the junction left unmatched. CDR1 KGHDR and CDR2 SFDVKD come from the germline V gene.

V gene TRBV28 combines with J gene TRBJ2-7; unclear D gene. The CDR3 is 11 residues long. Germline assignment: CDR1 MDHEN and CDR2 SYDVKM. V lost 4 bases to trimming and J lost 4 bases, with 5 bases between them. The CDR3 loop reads CASSWLYEQYF. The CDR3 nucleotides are TGTGCCAGCAGTTGGCTGTACGAGCAGTACTTC.